The 3 T cell receptor beta chains reported below all come from one sample, sequenced in a study of cytomegalovirus exposure and HLA in healthy donors. This table comes from immunoSEQ multiplex PCR, and its TCRdb copy is limited to in-frame clones, with some not included. The sample has around 250,000 clones; around 89% are singletons. The sample comprised PBMCs. The receptor source for this set is a young woman in good health and CMV-seronegative.

The chain has TRBV14 and TRBJ2-5; TRBD2 is a possible D gene (6 bases). V gave up 4 bases and J gave up 1 base, with 13 bases separating them. Germline V CDR1 and CDR2: SGHDN, FVKESK. The CDR3 is 15 residues long. The CDR3 loop is CASSPPWRGQETQYF. CDR3 DNA sequence: TGTGCCAGCAGCCCCCCGTGGCGGGGCCAAGAGACCCAGTACTTC.

This chain joins TRBV4-2 and TRBJ1-1; D is ambiguous. Germline V gives CDR1 LGHNA, CDR2 YNFKEQ. The CDR3 length is 14 residues. Trimming stripped 3 bases from V and 2 bases from J, with 10 bases between. This chain's CDR3 is CASSQSRGNTEAFF. The CDR3 region has the DNA TGTGCCAGCAGCCAGAGTCGGGGAAACACTGAAGCTTTCTTT.

This clone was seen a few times. This rearrangement joins TRBV5-4 to TRBJ2-7, with TRBD2 as a possible D gene (6 bases). The V gene lost 3 bases and the J gene lost 2 bases, with 15 bases spanning the gap. The CDR3 runs 15 residues. CDR1 SGHNT and CDR2 YYREEE come from the germline V gene (reference sequence). The CDR3 DNA follows: TGTGCCAGCAGCTCACGGGGGACCGGTCCCTACGAGCAGTACTTC. Its translation is CASSSRGTGPYEQYF.